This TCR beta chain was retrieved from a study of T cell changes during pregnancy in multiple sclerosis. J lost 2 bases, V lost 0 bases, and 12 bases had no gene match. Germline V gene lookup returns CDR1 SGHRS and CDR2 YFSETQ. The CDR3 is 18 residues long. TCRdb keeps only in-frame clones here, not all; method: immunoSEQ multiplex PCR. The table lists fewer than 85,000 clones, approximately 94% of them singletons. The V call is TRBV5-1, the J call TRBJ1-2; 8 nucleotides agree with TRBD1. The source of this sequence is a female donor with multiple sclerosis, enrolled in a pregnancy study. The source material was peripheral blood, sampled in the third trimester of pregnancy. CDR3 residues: CASSLAWQGASQNYGYTF. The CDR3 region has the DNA TGCGCCAGCAGCTTGGCATGGCAGGGGGCGTCCCAGAACTATGGCTACACCTTC.